Each of the 4 T cell receptor beta chains below was sequenced from the same sample in a study of blood T cells in healthy people across ages (dated by TCRdb to between 2015 and 2016). Libraries were made using 5' RACE. TCRdb shows the sequencer as Illumina HiSeq 2500. The second PCR ran for roughly 7 to 11 cycles and used a J-beta primer mix along with a sample-barcoded 5' primer. TCRdb passed the public sequencing reads through fastp at Q25 and MiXCR, retaining productive beta sequences. Rows are unified per CDR3 protein, each entry keeping the most common DNA and genes. This sample gives approximately 700,000 distinct CDR3 sequences in total; around 32% of them show up just once. The top ten clones comprise approximately 15% of the sample. The specimen was blood. These receptors were obtained from an elderly woman in good health. Donor details come from another sample of the same person, matched by shared clones.

The V and J genes are TRBV4-1 and TRBJ2-7; D is possibly TRBD1 or TRBD2 (5 bases each). Looked up from germline, CDR1 is MGHRA and CDR2 is YSYEKL. The CDR3 is 15 residues long. V was trimmed by 8 bases and J by 7 bases, leaving 24 bases between them. The CDR3 loop is CASGRVWGLNNEQYF. In DNA, the CDR3 is TGCGCCAGCGGCCGAGTCTGGGGGTTGAACAATGAGCAGTACTTC.

At least ten counts were recorded for this clonotype. The chain is built from TRBV29-1 and TRBJ2-3, with 10 bases aligning to TRBD1. CDR3 length equals 14 residues. The V gene's germline CDR1 is SQVTM and CDR2 ANQGSEA. Trimming took 4 bases from V and 5 from J; bases not matched to a gene: 6. This chain's CDR3 is CSVGGTGDLDTQYF. The CDR3 bases are TGCAGCGTTGGCGGGACAGGGGATCTAGATACGCAGTATTTT.

This clonotype showed up many times. This chain links TRBV20-1 with TRBJ1-2, with TRBD1 matching 9 bases. CDR3 length equals 13 residues. Trimming cost V 3 bases and J 2 bases; bases outside gene matches: 1. The germline gives CDR1 DFQATT, CDR2 SNEGSKA (reference sequence). The CDR3 nucleotides are TGCAGTGCTAGCGGACAGGGGAACTATGGCTACACCTTC. Encoded protein: CSASGQGNYGYTF.

J is TRBJ1-2 and V is TRBV7-2; D is possibly TRBD1 (6 bases). This CDR3 comprises 12 residues. Germline CDR1 reads SGHTA; CDR2 reads FQGNSA. V was shortened by 5 bases and J by 8 bases, with 12 bases between the two germline ends. Here the CDR3 DNA reads TGTGCCAGCAGCCCACAGGGTCTGGGCTACACCTTC. Translating gives CASSPQGLGYTF.